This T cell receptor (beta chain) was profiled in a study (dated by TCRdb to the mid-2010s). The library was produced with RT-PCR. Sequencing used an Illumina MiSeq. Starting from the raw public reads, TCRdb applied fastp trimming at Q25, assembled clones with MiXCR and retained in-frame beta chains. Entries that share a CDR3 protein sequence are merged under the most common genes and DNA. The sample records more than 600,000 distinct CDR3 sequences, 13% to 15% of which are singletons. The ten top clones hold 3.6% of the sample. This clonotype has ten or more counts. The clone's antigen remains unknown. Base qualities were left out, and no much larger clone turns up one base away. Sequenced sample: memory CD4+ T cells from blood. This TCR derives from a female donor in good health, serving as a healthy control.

The CDR3 amino acid sequence is: CASSLEYRLNTEAFF. The nucleotide sequence reads as follows: TGCGCCAGCAGCTTGGAGTACAGATTGAACACTGAAGCTTTCTTT. The sequence joins TRBV5-1 to TRBJ1-1; the D gene cannot be named for sure. According to the germline V gene, CDR1 reads SGHRS and CDR2 reads YFSETQ. The cysteine opens and the phenylalanine closes a CDR3 of 15 amino acids. Just CDR3 DNA is preserved here, 45 bases in frame from base 1. V is reduced by 0 bases and J by 0 bases, leaving a spacing of 9 bases between them.